These 27 T cell receptor beta chains were sequenced from one sample in a study of beta chain features in type 1 diabetes. cDNA synthesis used the whole RNA isolate, giving expressed TCRB sequences. The repertoire was sequenced with immunoSEQ multiplex PCR; TCRdb's copy has only in-frame clones and lacks some. The sample comprises over 500,000 clones, roughly 15% of which are singletons, and around 0.095% rests with the top ten. The sequenced sample was naive CD4+ T cells from blood. These receptors were obtained from a man younger than 30 in good health.

The V gene is TRBV4-1, the J gene TRBJ1-6; tentatively, D is TRBD1 (5 bases). CDR3 length equals 17 residues. Trimming took off 1 base at V and 2 bases at J, with 12 bases between the two ends. Per the germline V gene, CDR1 is MGHRA and CDR2 is YSYEKL. The CDR3 here is CASSQVKPGAYNSPLHF. The CDR3, as DNA: TGCGCCAGCAGCCAAGTAAAACCGGGGGCCTATAATTCACCCCTCCACTTT.

The rearrangement uses TRBV2 and TRBJ2-2; D might be TRBD1 (6 bases). This CDR3 comprises 14 residues. Germline V gene lookup returns CDR1 SNHLY and CDR2 FYNNEI. Trimming removed 3 bases from V and 1 base from J, with 6 bases in between. The CDR3: CASSETGNTGELFF. CDR3 in DNA: TGTGCCAGCAGTGAGACAGGGAACACCGGGGAGCTGTTTTTT.

A note on this clone: This specimen includes other DNA sequences encoding the same CDR3. The chain is built from TRBV25-1 and TRBJ2-7; D unresolved. Germline CDR1 and CDR2: MGHDK and SYGVNS. V was pared by 1 base and J by 2 bases, with 6 bases between. CDR3 length: 13 amino acids. CDR3 DNA sequence: TGTGCCAGCAGTGAATCCGGCACCTACGAGCAGTACTTC. Translated: CASSESGTYEQYF.

The chain has TRBV7-2 and TRBJ1-6, with a possible D match to TRBD1 (6 bases). Per germline, CDR1 SGHTA and CDR2 FQGNSA. CDR3 length: 19 residues. V lost 1 base, J lost 0 bases, and 16 bases lay in between. The CDR3 DNA is TGTGCCAGCAGCTTAGGGGGGGCTGCGGTTGGCTCCTATAATTCACCCCTCCACTTT. Its translation: CASSLGGAAVGSYNSPLHF.

This clone came up a few times. The chain has TRBV7-9 and TRBJ2-4, with a weak D call TRBD2 (5 bases). The CDR3 spans 14 residues. CDR1 and CDR2 (germline): SEHNR, FQNEAQ (reference sequence). The V end lost 5 bases, the J end lost 7 bases, and 15 bases lay between the germline ends. The CDR3 nucleotides are TGTGCCAGCAGCCTTGGGTCGAGGGAGAACATTCAGTACTTC. Translating it yields CASSLGSRENIQYF.

This clone has just a few counts. The chain employs TRBV5-1 and TRBJ2-5; no definite D call. There are 14 residues in the CDR3. Trimming stripped 4 bases from V and 5 bases from J, with 15 bases between. CDR1 SGHRS and CDR2 YFSETQ come from the germline V gene. The DNA for the CDR3 is TGCGCCAGCAGCCCAACTTCTGGCCATGAGACCCAGTACTTC. This sequence encodes CASSPTSGHETQYF.

V gene TRBV28 combines with J gene TRBJ2-1; TRBD1 agrees at 11 bases. CDR1 is MDHEN, CDR2 SYDVKM, per germline. CDR3 length: 16 amino acids. Trimming cost V 3 bases and J 7 bases; bases outside gene matches: 8. CDR3 sequence (DNA): TGTGCCAGCAGTTTTCCCGGGACAGGGGGTATGAATGAGCAGTTCTTC. Its protein product is CASSFPGTGGMNEQFF.

The chain couples TRBV27 to TRBJ2-6; D gene uncertain. This CDR3 has 15 residues. Germline assignment: CDR1 MNHEY and CDR2 SMNVEV (reference sequence). V was trimmed by 1 base and J by 0 bases, leaving 4 bases between them. This chain's CDR3 is CASSLWVSGANVLTF. The CDR3 nucleotides are TGTGCCAGCAGTTTATGGGTCTCTGGGGCCAACGTCCTGACTTTC.

The chain couples TRBV23-1 to TRBJ2-2; unclear D gene. TRBV23-1 falls under the ORF class, with uncertain function. The CDR3 covers 14 residues. V was clipped by 6 bases and J by 3 bases, with 11 bases between them. The CDR3 loop reads CASRTPKDTGELFF. The DNA of the CDR3 is TGCGCCAGCAGGACACCTAAAGACACCGGGGAGCTGTTTTTT.

The sample holds a few counts of this clone. The V gene is TRBV13, the J gene TRBJ1-6, with D tentatively TRBD1 (5 bases). The V end lost 5 bases, the J end lost 6 bases, and 23 bases lay between the germline ends. From germline, CDR1 is PRHDT and CDR2 FYEKMQ (reference sequence). The CDR3 totals 18 residues. CDR3 region: CASSHTIGVPWGNSPLHF. The DNA for the CDR3 is TGTGCCAGCAGCCACACGATAGGGGTCCCGTGGGGTAATTCACCCCTCCACTTT.

This clone came up a few times. This chain links TRBV13 with TRBJ2-3; D possibly corresponds to TRBD1 (6 bases). The germline V gene encodes CDR1 PRHDT and CDR2 FYEKMQ (reference sequence). Trimming took 2 bases from V and 1 from J, leaving 13 bases between them. This CDR3 contains 16 residues. The CDR3 here is CASSLNPGVRTDTQYF. The DNA for the CDR3 is TGTGCCAGCAGCTTAAACCCAGGGGTCCGCACAGATACGCAGTATTTT.

The rearrangement uses TRBV4-2 and TRBJ1-5; D not resolved. Trimming took 0 bases from V and 6 from J, leaving 12 bases between them. The germline CDR1 and CDR2 sequences are LGHNA and YNFKEQ. The CDR3 spans 15 residues. The CDR3 DNA sequence: TGTGCCAGCAGCCAAGAAGGTGGAGGGCCTCAGCCCCAGCATTTT. Amino acid sequence: CASSQEGGGPQPQHF.

The chain recombines TRBV7-3 with TRBJ2-7, with D tentatively TRBD1 or TRBD2 (5 bases each). Germline lookup yields CDR1 SGHTA and CDR2 FQGTGA. The CDR3 has 14 amino acids. Trimming stripped 0 bases from V and 5 bases from J, with 11 bases between. The CDR3 sequence is CASSLTPGTHEQYF. CDR3 nucleotide sequence: TGTGCCAGCAGCTTAACGCCAGGGACCCACGAGCAGTACTTC.

This clone appeared a few times. The chain carries TRBV5-5 and TRBJ2-5; no definite D call. V lost 0 bases to trimming and J lost 4 bases, with 13 bases between them. The germline gives CDR1 SGHKS, CDR2 YYEKEE (reference sequence). The length of the CDR3 is 15 residues. The CDR3 nucleotides are TGTGCCAGCAGCTTGGTTTCTCGGGTGGGAGAGACCCAGTACTTC. Translation: CASSLVSRVGETQYF.

The chain employs TRBV4-3 and TRBJ1-1; D is perhaps TRBD1 (6 bases). The germline V gene has CDR1 LGHNA and CDR2 YSLEER. V gave up 4 bases and J gave up 3 bases, with 15 bases separating them. This CDR3 has 15 amino acids. This chain's CDR3 is CASSRQERPDTEAFF. The CDR3 nucleotides read TGCGCCAGCAGCCGACAGGAGCGGCCGGACACTGAAGCTTTCTTT.

In this sample, this clone turned up a few times. The genes are TRBV4-3 and TRBJ2-7; the match to TRBD2 covers 10 bases. Germline CDR1 LGHNA, CDR2 YSLEER. There are 15 residues in the CDR3. Unmatched junction bases numbered 2, after V lost 0 bases and J lost 3 bases. In DNA, the CDR3 is TGCGCCAGCAGCCAAGACCGGACTAGCGGCTACGAGCAGTACTTC. Encoded protein: CASSQDRTSGYEQYF.

This clone has more than one count but fewer than ten. The V gene is TRBV4-2, the J gene TRBJ1-1; D is uncertain. V shed 9 bases and J shed 3 bases, with 8 bases lying between them. This CDR3 region has 11 residues. Germline lookup yields CDR1 LGHNA and CDR2 YNFKEQ. CDR3 amino acids: CASVGDTEAFF. The CDR3 nucleotides are TGTGCCAGTGTTGGGGACACTGAAGCTTTCTTT.

V usage is TRBV5-6 and J usage is TRBJ2-7; no definite D call. The V gene lost 1 base and the J gene lost 3 bases, with 5 bases spanning the gap. CDR3 length: 12 residues. Germline V lookup: CDR1 SGHDT, CDR2 YYEEEE. The CDR3 sequence is CASSLRRYEQYF. The DNA of the CDR3 is TGTGCCAGCAGCTTGAGGCGCTACGAGCAGTACTTC.

The rearrangement joins TRBV7-3 to TRBJ2-3; 10 bases agree with TRBD1. CDR1 is SGHTA and CDR2 is FQGTGA in the germline V gene. Losses at the gene ends were 1 base for V and 4 bases for J; bases not matched to a gene: 5. This CDR3 comprises 16 residues. The CDR3 coding sequence is TGTGCCAGCAGCTTAAGGCGGGGACAGGGGTCAGATACGCAGTATTTT. As protein: CASSLRRGQGSDTQYF.

This clone was picked up a small number of times. V is TRBV19 and J is TRBJ2-4; 7 nucleotides align to TRBD1. Germline-derived CDR1 and CDR2 are LNHDA and SQIVND (reference sequence). V trimming: 8 bases; J trimming: 8 bases; junction bases outside the gene matches: 12. There are 14 residues in the CDR3. This CDR3 reads CASSAGTVVHIQYF. DNA for the CDR3: TGTGCCAGTTCCGCCGGGACAGTAGTACACATTCAGTACTTC.

The V gene is TRBV7-3, the J gene TRBJ2-1; the D call may be TRBD1 or TRBD2 (6 bases each). Germline CDR1 SGHTA, CDR2 FQGTGA. This CDR3 spans 20 amino acids. Trimming took off 3 bases at V and 3 bases at J, with 27 bases between the two ends. The CDR3 DNA reads TGTGCCAGCAGCTTTCGACCTACCAGGCGGGACACACGCGACTACAATGAGCAGTTCTTC. Translated: CASSFRPTRRDTRDYNEQFF.

This chain joins TRBV7-9 and TRBJ2-7; D is possibly TRBD1 or TRBD2 (5 bases each). This CDR3 is 14 amino acids long. Looked up from germline, CDR1 is SEHNR and CDR2 is FQNEAQ (reference sequence). The V end lost 5 bases, the J end lost 2 bases, and 13 bases lay between the germline ends. In DNA form, the CDR3 reads TGTGCCAGCAGCCAAGCTGGGGGAACCTACGAGCAGTACTTC. Translation: CASSQAGGTYEQYF.

The gene calls are TRBV29-1 and TRBJ1-1; no definite D call. The V gene lost 8 bases and the J gene lost 0 bases, with 13 bases spanning the gap. The germline V gene encodes CDR1 SQVTM and CDR2 ANQGSEA. CDR3 length equals 13 residues. In DNA, the CDR3 is TGCAGCTCATACACCGACATGAACACTGAAGCTTTCTTT. It specifies CSSYTDMNTEAFF.

This rearrangement joins TRBV9 to TRBJ2-7; 10 bases are shared with TRBD1. The ends lost 0 bases at V and 2 bases at J; junction bases unmatched: 2. CDR3 length: 15 amino acids. Looked up from germline, CDR1 is SGDLS and CDR2 is YYNGEE. The CDR3 nucleotides are TGTGCCAGCAGCGTAGAGGGGACAGGGGCCTACGAGCAGTACTTC. Its translation is CASSVEGTGAYEQYF.

The gene calls are TRBV7-2 and TRBJ1-5, with 10 bases fitting TRBD1. The CDR3 length is 15 residues. V was pared by 3 bases and J by 6 bases, with 5 bases of the junction left unmatched. CDR1 and CDR2 from the germline V gene are SGHTA and FQGNSA. The CDR3 protein is CASSFRQGAAQPQHF. For the CDR3, the DNA is TGTGCCAGCAGCTTTAGACAGGGGGCCGCTCAGCCCCAGCATTTT.

The chain recombines TRBV9 with TRBJ2-1; 8 bases are a match to TRBD2. This CDR3 is 19 amino acids long. V gave up 4 bases and J gave up 1 base; unmatched junction bases: 16. Germline values: CDR1 SGDLS, CDR2 YYNGEE. CDR3 DNA: TGTGCCAGCAGCTTACGACAGTCTTGGGGACTAGGGTCCTACAATGAGCAGTTCTTC. Protein product: CASSLRQSWGLGSYNEQFF.

This chain links TRBV27 with TRBJ2-5; TRBD1 matches 9 bases. Trimming took 6 bases from V and 4 from J; bases not matched to a gene: 12. There are 16 residues in the CDR3. Germline V CDR1 and CDR2: MNHEY, SMNVEV (reference sequence). CDR3 DNA: TGTGCCAGCAGACCCCGGCGGACAGGGGTAGGAGAGACCCAGTACTTC. Amino acids: CASRPRRTGVGETQYF.